This T cell receptor (beta chain) was documented in a study of cytomegalovirus exposure and HLA in healthy donors (dated by TCRdb to 2017 to 2019). With regard to the full study: An earlier analysis of approximately 600 of the donors reported more than 250 Gb of sequence data and some 120 million unique TCR beta sequences from 150 million to 200 million T cells. In an earlier analysis of several hundred of the donors, high-throughput TCR beta sequencing was used to judge whether each TCR beta V gene segment behaved as functional or pseudogenic. The study aimed to test whether signatures of past pathogen exposure could be identified by cataloging public T cell receptors. A handful of DR-DQ haplotypes were handled as single units for association and clustering because linkage in the cohort was strong. A later analysis re-examined previously published TCR beta repertoires from roughly 650 donors and added high-resolution HLA genotyping to investigate patterns of TCR occurrence. To predict cytomegalovirus infection status, the study brought together high-throughput TCR immunosequencing, statistical association of individual TCRs with disease status, and machine learning. HLA typing covered class I and class II loci at four-digit resolution. Roughly 300 gigabases of sequencing data and roughly 90 million unique TCR sequences were included in an early release covering about 700 HLA-typed donors. The study profiled the T cell repertoires of fewer than 850 subjects by immunosequencing and related them to cytomegalovirus serostatus. Besides the first cohort of roughly 660 subjects, a separate validation cohort made up of 120 different subjects was used. Of the roughly 410 genotyped donors, 81% were placed in the genetic ancestry cluster associated with self-reported Caucasian donors. Donor age, sex, ethnicity and CMV serostatus were compiled together with the repertoire data. Rather than using new phenotypic data, the later analysis identified candidate immune exposures from TCR beta sequences and from how often those sequences occurred across donors. In a later genetic analysis, genome-wide SNP genotypes for about 55% of the roughly 700 donors were used, and that subset was treated as a discovery cohort. Every discovery cohort repertoire had been produced on one sequencing platform. Among some 400 genotyped donors of the cohort, an average of roughly 230,000 unique TCR beta nucleotide sequences was sequenced per donor, of which roughly 17% were non-productive. Typing coverage varied by locus: about 620-640 donors for A, B, C, DRB1 and DQB1; more than 500 for DQA1; around 610 for DPA1; around 490 for DPB1. Broader findings and caveats from the paper: Several of the top co-occurrence clusters appeared to be linked to parvovirus B19, influenza, CMV and Epstein-Barr virus, according to a later analysis. At a false discovery rate of 0.05, a later analysis linked around 15,000 TCR beta sequences to specific HLA alleles. Most CMV-associated TCR beta chains appeared to be HLA-restricted in a later analysis, and the HLA associations seemed to be driven largely by CMV exposure. In an earlier analysis of some 640 of the donors, most TCR beta V segments were observed in productive rearrangements about 90% or about 30% of the time, broadly matching IMGT annotations. Most TCR sequences were seen in very few donors, while some public TCRs were found in many individuals. About 15 rarely observed V segments, including chromosome 9 orphons, were excluded from the earlier analysis of a few hundred of the donors because counts were too low. The classifier was reported to diagnose cytomegalovirus status with high specificity and sensitivity in both the original and validation cohorts. In a later analysis, the rate of TCR association differed among HLA loci, with DRB1 alleles having the most associated TCRs and HLA-C alleles having the fewest. A few of the identified cytomegalovirus-associated TCR beta chains were confirmed in vitro to be specific for cytomegalovirus antigens. Compared with the roughly 600-donor mean, donors in an Asian-associated ancestry cluster had fewer N-insertions in productive TCRs, according to a later genetic analysis. V-gene and J-gene trimming of TCR beta chains was associated with a missense DCLRE1C variant in a later genetic analysis, and the association was replicated in an independent cohort. A further reported finding was that TCR beta sequences accurately predicted the HLA-A and HLA-B alleles for most subjects in the first cohort. It was suggested by the authors that the approach could potentially be generalized to other disease states and immunological phenotypes. For the cohort, immune exposure information was limited to CMV serostatus. In the study, 150 to 200 TCR beta chains were listed as associated with cytomegalovirus. Presence/absence analyses assumed roughly uniform sequencing depth across donors, an assumption that may not hold. Linkage disequilibrium might explain the correlated functional status among segregating V segments, but an unknown experimental factor could not be ruled out. HLA typing was unavailable for some donors at each locus, so association tests used only the typed subset. This cohort had only TCR beta chains sequenced, and the lack of alpha or paired-chain data limited which features could be detected. Compared with equally common non-associated chains, HLA-associated TCR beta chains in a later analysis were more clonally expanded and had lower generation probabilities. The 87-base-pair reads could not distinguish some IMGT-functional V segments, including TRBV6-2 and TRBV6-3, so those segments were excluded. When HLA alleles, especially DR and DQ, strongly co-occurred, attributing TCR associations to individual alleles was difficult. A cluster of highly shared sequence variants was judged likely to be a technical artifact of the sequencing pipeline.

V is cut by 0 bases and J by 3 bases, and the space between the germline ends is 12 bases. Based on the germline V gene, the CDR1 and CDR2 sequences are LGHNA and YSLEER. CDR3 length: 15 amino acids, cysteine to phenylalanine. Only the CDR3 DNA is retained, 45 bases long and in frame from the first base. The receptor library was made with the immunoSEQ multiplex PCR assay. A mixture of 60 forward primers for TCR Vbeta segments and 13 reverse primers for TCR Jbeta segments was used in the multiplex PCR. Amplification of the CDR3 region of rearranged TCR beta genes was performed with a multiplex PCR assay on genomic DNA. Amplified TCR beta libraries were sequenced as 87-base-pair reads on the Illumina HiSeq System. The authors' analysis ran thus. In a later analysis, tens of millions of unique TCR beta chains were counted across the roughly 670 repertoires, and around 11 million of these chains were shared by at least two donors. Raw reads were error-corrected and collapsed into unique sequences with a nearest-neighbor algorithm that merged closely related sequences to remove PCR and sequencing errors. To assign V, D and J gene segments, CDR3 sequences were aligned to IMGT reference sequences. For a sequence to be retained, at least a six-nucleotide match to both a V gene segment and a J gene segment was required. A rearrangement counted as productive if the CDR3 had no stop codons and remained in frame with V and J, and every other rearrangement counted as non-productive. Following IMGT convention, CDR3 was defined as the stretch from the second conserved V-encoded cysteine up to the conserved J-encoded phenylalanine. Sequences without an unambiguous match to a single V gene segment were excluded from the earlier analysis of several hundred of the donors. In an earlier analysis of more than 500 of the donors, a V segment was called functional when productive rearrangements were above 56.7%, and segregating when the standard deviation between donors exceeded 5%. To diagnose cytomegalovirus status from the catalog of TCR beta chain sequences, a statistical classification framework was built. In a later analysis, V and J genes were assigned by comparing TCR nucleotide sequences against IMGT/GENE-DB human TR gene sequences. The TCRdist pipeline was used in a later analysis to assign CDR3 sequences and most-parsimonious VDJ recombination scenarios. A later analysis defined each TCR beta chain by its CDR3 amino acid sequence plus V-gene family, and excluded reads lacking a unique V-gene family. To address suspected cross-contamination and a sequencing artifact, a later analysis removed around 590 highly shared, low-generation-probability nucleotide sequences. A later analysis calculated a clonal expansion index for each public chain from normalized within-repertoire ranks of inferred template counts. In a later analysis, generation probabilities were computed with a VDJ recombination model fitted to out-of-frame rearrangements, and the resulting probabilities were checked against IGoR. In a later analysis, TCR-TCR, TCR-HLA and TCR-CMV co-occurrence was scored with hypergeometric tests, and a repertoire-size bias correction was applied to TCR pairs. In a later analysis, false discovery rates were estimated by permuting HLA or CMV assignments 20 times. In a later analysis, co-occurring TCRs were grouped with DBSCAN, and TCRdist sequence similarity was added when clustering was performed within HLA-allele-positive subsets. Repertoires with fewer than 30,000 or more than 120,000 public chains were left out of co-occurrence clustering, as were about five repertoires with anomalous nucleotide sharing. TCRdb's version of the immuneACCESS table is confined to in-frame rearrangements and falls short of the full clone set. An unresolved V gene accounts for under half of the shortfall where checked; the remainder is of unknown origin. V, J and clone size derive from that table, while D and trimming were established from the DNA sequence. This sample has about 160,000 clones in its table, and 75% to 80% of those were observed once. 2% to 3% of the sample is held by the ten biggest clonotypes.

This clone was seen once. Its antigen is currently not known. No quality values exist for individual bases; no much larger clone is one base distant. In total, approximately 700 healthy bone marrow donors made up the cohort. At the time of sampling, all cohort members were nominally healthy, though unrecorded immune exposures were likely present. The donor was CMV seropositive and belonged to the group of about 290 seropositive cohort members. Each donor provided a peripheral blood sample, and peripheral blood mononuclear cells were used for TCR beta sequencing. The Qiagen DNeasy Blood Extraction Kit was used to extract genomic DNA from the blood cell samples.

Recombination joined TRBV4-3 with TRBJ2-7, and possibly TRBD1, on 6 matching bases. Sample: PBMCs. The source of this sequence is a woman in her forties in good health and CMV-seropositive. The CDR3: CASSQDRARGYEQYF. The DNA sequence reads TGCGCCAGCAGCCAAGATAGGGCCAGGGGCTACGAGCAGTACTTC.